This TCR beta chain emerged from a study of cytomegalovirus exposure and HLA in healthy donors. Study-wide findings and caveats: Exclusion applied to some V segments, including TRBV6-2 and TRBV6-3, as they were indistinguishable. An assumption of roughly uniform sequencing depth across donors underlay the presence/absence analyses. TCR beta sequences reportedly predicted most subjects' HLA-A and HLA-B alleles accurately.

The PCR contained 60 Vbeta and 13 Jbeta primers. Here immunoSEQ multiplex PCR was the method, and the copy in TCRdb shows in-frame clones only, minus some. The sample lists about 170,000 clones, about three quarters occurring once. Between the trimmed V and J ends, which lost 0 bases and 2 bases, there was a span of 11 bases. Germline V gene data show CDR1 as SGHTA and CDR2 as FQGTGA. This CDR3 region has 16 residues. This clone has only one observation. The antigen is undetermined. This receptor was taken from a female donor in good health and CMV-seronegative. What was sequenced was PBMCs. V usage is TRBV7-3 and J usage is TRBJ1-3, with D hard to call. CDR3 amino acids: CASSLTLAAAGNTIYF. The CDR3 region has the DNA TGTGCCAGCAGCTTAACGTTGGCGGCAGCTGGAAACACCATATATTTT. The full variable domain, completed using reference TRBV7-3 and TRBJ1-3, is GAGVSQTPSNKVTEKGKYVELRCDPISGHTALYWYRQSLGQGPEFLIYFQGTGAADDSGLPNDRFFAVRPEGSVSTLKIQRTERGDSAVYLCASSLTLAAAGNTIYFGEGSWLTVV.